These 16 T cell receptor beta chains were sequenced from one sample in a study of T cells in Graves' hyperthyroidism and ophthalmopathy. Amplification of TCR beta CDR3 regions used RNA as the template. RT-PCR in the first round (using the HTBI primer set) targeted the TCR CDR3. TCRdb reprocessed the multiplex PCR reads via MiXCR and lists one record per CDR3 protein. The profile shows roughly 800,000 distinct CDR3 sequences, 38% of them singletons. The specimen was blood. These receptors all stem from a man between 18 and 35 years old with Graves' hyperthyroidism.

This clonotype was seen more than once but under ten times. The rearrangement uses TRBV5-4 and TRBJ2-7; perhaps TRBD1 as D (6 bases). V was pared by 7 bases and J by 6 bases, with 14 bases between. The CDR3 contains 12 residues. CDR1 SGHNT and CDR2 YYREEE come from the germline V gene (reference sequence). CDR3 DNA: TGTGCCAGCGCCACTAGAGGGGGCGAGCAGTACTTC. This encodes CASATRGGEQYF.

A few counts support this clonotype. The junction and the germline gene differ at one end; a read error may be behind it. J is TRBJ2-5 and V is TRBV2; a weak D match, TRBD1 (6 bases). Germline V gene lookup returns CDR1 SNHLY and CDR2 FYNNEI. The CDR3 extends over 15 amino acids. The CDR3 loop is CASSPWTPRGETQYF. As DNA, the CDR3 is TGCGCCAGCAGCCCCTGGACCCCCAGGGGAGAGACCCAGTACTTC.

The V and J genes are TRBV7-3 and TRBJ1-1, with D perhaps TRBD1 (5 bases). This CDR3 has 13 residues. Looked up from germline, CDR1 is SGHTA and CDR2 is FQGTGA. V gave up 6 bases and J gave up 1 base, with 9 bases separating them. The DNA for the CDR3 is TGTGCCAGCAGAACCGACAGGAACACTGAAGCTTTCTTT. Its protein is CASRTDRNTEAFF.

The sample holds a few counts of this clonotype. V and J are TRBV7-2 and TRBJ2-5, with 9 nucleotides matching TRBD2. This CDR3 has 16 residues. Unmatched junction bases numbered 11, after V lost 5 bases and J lost 4 bases. The V gene's germline CDR1 is SGHTA and CDR2 FQGNSA. CDR3 nucleotides: TGTGCCAGCAGCCTCGAGGCGGGGGGGTGGTCAGAGACCCAGTACTTC. This sequence encodes CASSLEAGGWSETQYF.

This clonotype has more than one count but fewer than ten. Germline and junction disagree at one end, which may indicate a read error. The chain couples TRBV10-3 to TRBJ1-6, with 8 bases identical to TRBD1. The CDR3 totals 15 residues. Germline values: CDR1 ENHRY, CDR2 SYGVKD. The CDR3 nucleotides are TGTGCCAGCAGTGCCGAGACAGGGGCTTATTCACCCCTCCACTTT. It yields the protein CASSAETGAYSPLHF.

J is TRBJ2-7 and V is TRBV25-1; D call uncertain. V was shortened by 4 bases and J by 3 bases, with 10 bases between the two germline ends. From germline, CDR1 is MGHDK and CDR2 SYGVNS. This CDR3 has 13 amino acids. In DNA, the CDR3 is TGTGCCAGCAGTGGATGGGATAACTACGAGCAGTACTTC. Protein: CASSGWDNYEQYF.

This clonotype was detected ten times or more. The V call is TRBV20-1, the J call TRBJ1-2; D unresolved. Per germline, CDR1 DFQATT and CDR2 SNEGSKA (reference sequence). This CDR3 is 10 amino acids long. The CDR3 spells CSYGVEGYTF. CDR3 nucleotides: TGCAGCTACGGGGTTGAGGGCTACACCTTC.

Comment on this clonotype: The conserved phenylalanine or tryptophan is not found at the CDR3 terminus, so this likely reflects a read error. The chain uses TRBV3-1 and TRBJ1-2, with D unclear. This CDR3 has 11 residues. V lost 5 bases to trimming and J lost 9 bases, with 10 bases between them. Per the germline V gene, CDR1 is LGHDT and CDR2 is YNNKEL (reference sequence). The CDR3 DNA reads as TGTGCCAGCAGCTCTCCAGACAGCTACACCTCC. Its protein is CASSSPDSYTS.

CDR3 region: CASSLARRVEDGYTF. For the CDR3, the DNA is TGTGCCAGCAGCCTTGCACGGAGGGTGGAGGATGGCTACACCTTC. The rearrangement links TRBV2 to TRBJ1-2; D call uncertain. This CDR3 spans 15 amino acids. From germline, CDR1 is SNHLY and CDR2 FYNNEI. The germline V and J ends were trimmed by 6 bases and 6 bases, with 20 bases remaining between them.

The table lists this clonotype with a few counts. The chain links TRBV7-9 to TRBJ1-1; a possible D gene is TRBD1 (5 bases). Deletions cut 5 bases from V and 4 bases from J, with 14 bases between. CDR3 size: 14 residues. The germline V gene encodes CDR1 SEHNR and CDR2 FQNEAQ (reference sequence). The CDR3 sequence is CASSLGMGGTEAFF. The DNA for the CDR3 is TGTGCCAGCAGCCTTGGGATGGGGGGCACTGAAGCTTTCTTT.

This clonotype was counted many times. Here the CDR3 reads CASSFGGTATEAFF. In nucleotides, the CDR3 is TGCGCCAGCAGCTTTGGTGGGACAGCCACTGAAGCTTTCTTT. The chain is built from TRBV5-1 and TRBJ1-1; 7 bases are a match to TRBD1. The junction had 5 bases not matched to a gene; V was cut back by 2 bases and J by 4 bases. The CDR3 covers 14 residues. Germline V gene sequence: CDR1 SGHRS, CDR2 YFSETQ.

In nucleotides, the CDR3 is TGTGCCAGCAGCTCAGGTAGCGGGACAGCGGAGACCCAGTACTTC. Protein sequence: CASSSGSGTAETQYF. The chain links TRBV7-9 to TRBJ2-5; D might be TRBD2 (8 bases). V gave up 4 bases and J gave up 5 bases, with 17 bases separating them. This CDR3 comprises 15 residues. Germline V gene data show CDR1 as SEHNR and CDR2 as FQNEAQ (reference sequence).

This clonotype was detected many times. The chain employs TRBV20-1 and TRBJ1-2; D is unresolved. The CDR3 consists of 11 residues. V lost 4 bases to trimming and J lost 5 bases, with 8 bases between them. The germline gives CDR1 DFQATT, CDR2 SNEGSKA (reference sequence). CDR3 sequence: CSATLEYGYTF. The CDR3 nucleotides read TGCAGTGCTACACTAGAGTATGGCTACACCTTC.

In this sample, this clonotype turned up once. The rearrangement links TRBV29-1 to TRBJ1-2; D is undetermined. The germline V gene encodes CDR1 SQVTM and CDR2 ANQGSEA. CDR3 length equals 11 residues. Trimming took 3 bases from V and 6 from J, leaving 8 bases between them. This chain's CDR3 is CSVETEDGYTF. The CDR3 DNA is TGCAGCGTTGAGACGGAGGATGGCTACACCTTC. The full variable domain, with the rest looked up from reference TRBV29-1 and TRBJ1-2, is SAVISQKPSRDICQRGTSLTIQCQVDSQVTMMFWYRQQPGQSLTLIATANQGSEATYESGFVIDKFPISRPNLTFSTLTVSNMSPEDSSIYLCSVETEDGYTFGSGTRLTVV.

In its sample, this clonotype was seen a few times. This CDR3 reads CSGGTSGSHEQYF. CDR3 DNA sequence: TGCAGCGGGGGGACTAGCGGGAGCCACGAGCAGTACTTC. This rearrangement joins TRBV29-1 to TRBJ2-7; 14 nucleotides agree with TRBD2. The germline V gene has CDR1 SQVTM and CDR2 ANQGSEA. The CDR3 runs 13 residues. The V segment lost 7 bases and the J segment 5 bases; nucleotides outside the gene matches: 4.

This clonotype appeared once. This may come from a read error, since a much larger clone is one base off. This chain's CDR3 is CASSTGRRWAEAFF. The CDR3 DNA reads as TGTGCCAGCAGCACCGGTAGGCGGTGGGCTGAAGCTTTCTTT. The chain employs TRBV7-9 and TRBJ1-1; D not certain. The V end lost 5 bases, the J end lost 6 bases, and 16 bases lay between the germline ends. Germline assignment: CDR1 SEHNR and CDR2 FQNEAQ (reference sequence). The CDR3 covers 14 residues.